This entry concerns a single T cell receptor (beta chain). The clone's antigen remains unknown. No base qualities exist here, and no much larger clone lies one base off it. The record originates from a study of shared clonotypes between healthy human individuals (dated by TCRdb to the early 2020s). Looking at the study overall: A few men and two women, aged 18 to 49 years, made up the cohort. Per donor, three plates each were used for CD4 naive and CD4 memory, two for CD8 naive, and one for CD8 memory. To estimate repertoire size and how much clonotypes are shared between individuals, the study performed deep sequencing of blood TCR repertoires from a few healthy adults. Different laboratories and diverse techniques were used to prepare libraries and sequence TCR repertoires, to increase sequencing depth and limit assay-specific biases. Per donor, leukapheresis produced somewhere between about 0.9 and 9.5 billion PBMCs. The paper as a whole reports these results and caveats: Sharing across several donors was observed for 5% to 6.5% of naive CD4, 3% to 3.5% of naive CD8, over 2% of memory CD4, and around 0.42% of memory CD8 clonotypes. Rarefaction of sorted-subset datasets indicated incomplete sequencing despite the large sequencing depth. Pairwise subsampling led to the expectation that sequencing depth would affect the degree of clonotype sharing among donors. Because the study included a small number of donors, the genetic and exposure-history diversity represented was limited. Estimated clonotype richness was generally larger for naive than for memory subsets. Sampling was restricted to blood, and TCR repertoires in tissues likely differ from the TCR repertoires found in blood. Compared with non-shared clonotypes, the clonotypes found in all four sorted-subset donors had higher generation probabilities.

Using the deep immunoSEQ assay, multiplex PCR amplified TCR CDR3 regions from genomic DNA. For each cell subset, the extracted genomic DNA was distributed evenly across all wells of several immunoSEQ 96-well plates, and each plate served as one replicate. For sorted subsets, roughly 200 ng of genomic DNA, equivalent to tens of thousands of T cell genomes, went into each replicate PCR. Purified libraries were measured with a Qubit 3.0 fluorometer, size-checked on a Bioanalyzer 2100, and measured again with the KAPA Library Quantification kit. A separate single-read 150-cycle Illumina NextSeq 550 flow cell was used to sequence each immunoSEQ 96-well plate. As for the original processing: Because the immunoSEQ output included only junctional sequences and no quality scores, the filtering could not be the same as the filtering used for full-length reads. Sequences were annotated with PyIR, a Python wrapper for IgBLAST v1.9, and V/J genes and CDR3 were assigned using IMGT germline references. Reads were removed for weak V/J assignments (E-value above 1e-6), missing CDR3, stop codons, out-of-frame junctions, or ambiguous translated residues. V3J clonotypes were defined as sequences sharing the same inferred V gene, J gene, and CDR3 amino acid sequence. To compute the percentage overlap between repertoires, the number of shared unique clonotypes was divided by the size of the smaller repertoire. Repertoire richness was assessed with RTK rarefaction, the Chao1 estimator, and Recon v2.1 estimates of unobserved clonotypes. Generation probabilities for all TCRbeta clonotypes obtained by the gDNA method from a handful of donors were computed using OLGA. What TCRdb holds here is the immuneACCESS table cut down to in-frame rearrangements. Part of the clones is not present; checked against another copy, under half of the missing clones reflect an unresolved V gene, and the others are unexplained. That table is the source of V, J and clone size, and D and trimming were worked out from the DNA. Within this sample are 2.5 million or so clones, with more than 80% of them counted one time only. 0.11% to 0.15% of the sample is in the top ten clones.

The donors were healthy, HIV-negative adults who had no recently reported acute infections or vaccinations. Every donor was a Caucasian adult living in Nashville, Tennessee, USA. Magnetic negative selection was used to enrich CD4+ T cells, after which naive cells were positively selected on CD45RA and the negative fraction became the memory subset. Blood was collected by leukapheresis, and PBMCs were isolated by Ficoll-Histopaque density gradient centrifugation and then cryopreserved in liquid nitrogen vapor phase. Purity and quantity of every magnetically sorted T cell population were checked by analytical flow cytometry. Genomic DNA was isolated from each sorted fraction and quantified by UV absorbance on a Nanodrop 2000c. The CDR3 runs 16 residues from the cysteine to the phenylalanine. CDR3 DNA only is kept here, 48 bases in frame from base 1. CDR1 SGHTS and CDR2 YDEGEE are derived from the germline V gene. Trimming costs V 2 bases and J 5 bases, and their ends lie 17 bases apart.

The sequence derives from a young man in good health. The sample consisted of naive CD4+ T cells sorted from blood. The label giving this sample's cell subset or site can be read as: CD45RA+ positively selected. The chain is assembled from TRBV5-8 and TRBJ2-1; the D call is tentative, TRBD1 or TRBD2, as each matches 5 bases. The CDR3 in this case is CASSFFVGVYDNEQFF. The sequenced DNA: TGTGCCAGCAGCTTTTTTGTGGGGGTATATGACAATGAGCAGTTCTTC.